The rows below give T cell receptor beta chains drawn from one sample of a study of T cells in Graves' hyperthyroidism and ophthalmopathy. MiXCR was run by TCRdb on the multiplex PCR reads, yielding one entry per CDR3 protein. The sample records hundreds of thousands of distinct CDR3 sequences, about 15% being singletons. Sequences were obtained from blood. The receptors here all came from a man aged 18 to 30 with Graves' ophthalmopathy. Both conserved end residues are part of each CDR3. A D gene is named only where the DNA matches it firmly. Size is stated for part of the rows, as once, few or many counts, or as a class when the clone is expanded.

D: TRBD2; length: 16; J: TRBJ2-7; size: many; V: TRBV7-9; CDR3: CASSLGTSGSAYEQYF; DNA: TGTGCCAGCAGCTTAGGGACTAGCGGGAGTGCTTACGAGCAGTACTTC
D: TRBD2; length: 17; J: TRBJ2-1; size: many; V: TRBV6-1; CDR3: CASSPMTSGRSLYEQFF; DNA: TGTGCCAGCAGTCCGATGACTAGCGGGAGGTCATTGTATGAGCAGTTCTTC
D: .; length: 17; J: TRBJ2-2; size: .; V: TRBV5-1; CDR3: CASSLDPGQANTGELFF; DNA: TGCGCCAGCAGCTTGGACCCCGGGCAGGCGAACACCGGGGAGCTGTTTTTT
D: .; length: 13; J: TRBJ2-1; size: few; V: TRBV6-5; CDR3: CASSYPRGAEQFF; DNA: TGTGCCAGCAGTTACCCCCGGGGCGCTGAGCAGTTCTTC
D: .; length: 10; J: TRBJ1-2; size: many; V: TRBV7-9; CDR3: CASSPGGYTF; DNA: TGTGCCAGCAGCCCGGGTGGCTACACCTTC
D: TRBD2; length: 16; J: TRBJ2-5; size: .; V: TRBV2; CDR3: CASSLGDVGGAKTQYF; DNA: TGTGCCAGCAGCCTCGGAGATGTCGGGGGGGCGAAGACCCAGTACTTC
D: .; length: 13; J: TRBJ1-5; size: many; V: TRBV18; CDR3: CASSPPGQQPQHF; DNA: TGTGCCAGCTCACCGCCGGGCCAACAGCCCCAGCATTTT
D: .; length: 14; J: TRBJ1-6; size: many; V: TRBV20-1; CDR3: CSARDWVLNSPLHF; DNA: TGCAGTGCTAGAGATTGGGTGTTGAATTCACCCCTCCACTTT
D: .; length: 14; J: TRBJ1-6; size: many; V: TRBV2; CDR3: CASGGFFGNSPLHF; DNA: TGTGCCAGCGGGGGTTTTTTCGGTAATTCACCCCTCCACTTT
D: .; length: 13; J: TRBJ1-4; size: .; V: TRBV7-2; CDR3: CASSPKNNEKLFF; DNA: TGTGCCAGCAGCCCTAAAAACAATGAAAAACTGTTTTTT
D: .; length: 16; J: TRBJ2-6; size: many; V: TRBV5-1; CDR3: CASSWSSLSGANVLTF; DNA: TGCGCCAGCAGCTGGTCGTCTCTCTCTGGGGCCAACGTCCTGACTTTC
D: TRBD2; length: 14; J: TRBJ2-1; size: .; V: TRBV2; CDR3: CASLPTSGSSEQFF; DNA: TGTGCCAGCTTACCGACTAGCGGGAGTAGTGAGCAGTTCTTC
D: TRBD1; length: 14; J: TRBJ2-7; size: many; V: TRBV5-1; CDR3: CASSLPGGTWEQYF; DNA: TGCGCCAGCAGCTTGCCAGGGGGCACATGGGAGCAGTACTTC
D: .; length: 13; J: TRBJ2-7; size: many; V: TRBV27; CDR3: CASSSEDGYEQYF; DNA: TGTGCCAGCAGTTCAGAGGACGGCTACGAGCAGTACTTC
D: .; length: 15; J: TRBJ2-3; size: many; V: TRBV9; CDR3: CASSPELASTDTQYF; DNA: TGTGCCAGCAGCCCCGAACTAGCAAGCACAGATACGCAGTATTTT
D: .; length: 13; J: TRBJ2-7; size: many; V: TRBV30; CDR3: CAWRTYSGYEQYF; DNA: TGTGCCTGGAGAACGTACTCGGGCTACGAGCAGTACTTC
D: .; length: 15; J: TRBJ1-1; size: many; V: TRBV20-1; CDR3: CSARDFAGKNTEAFF; DNA: TGCAGTGCTAGAGATTTTGCCGGGAAAAACACTGAAGCTTTCTTT
D: .; length: 15; J: TRBJ2-1; size: many; V: TRBV6-1; CDR3: CASSTRGASYNEQFF; DNA: TGTGCCAGCAGTACCCGGGGGGCGTCCTACAATGAGCAGTTCTTC
D: .; length: 11; J: TRBJ2-1; size: many; V: TRBV12-3/TRBV12-4; CDR3: CASSNYYEQFF; DNA: TGTGCCAGCAGTAATTACTATGAGCAGTTCTTC
D: TRBD1; length: 14; J: TRBJ2-5; size: many; V: TRBV27; CDR3: CASSLRQGGETQYF; DNA: TGTGCCAGCAGTTTAAGACAGGGGGGAGAGACCCAGTACTTC
D: .; length: 15; J: TRBJ1-5; size: few; V: TRBV29-1; CDR3: CSVQTTEYSNQPQHF; DNA: TGCAGCGTCCAAACCACAGAGTATAGCAATCAGCCCCAGCATTTT
D: .; length: 11; J: TRBJ1-2; size: many; V: TRBV20-1; CDR3: CSATSYYGYTF; DNA: TGCAGTGCTACGAGTTACTATGGCTACACCTTC
D: TRBD1; length: 14; J: TRBJ1-2; size: .; V: TRBV9; CDR3: CASSVGGGGYGYTF; DNA: TGTGCCAGCAGCGTAGGAGGGGGCGGCTATGGCTACACCTTC
D: .; length: 16; J: TRBJ2-2; size: .; V: TRBV7-2; CDR3: CASSPPQGFNTGELFF; DNA: TGTGCCAGCAGCCCCCCACAGGGATTTAACACCGGGGAGCTGTTTTTT
D: .; length: 15; J: TRBJ2-3; size: many; V: TRBV6-5; CDR3: CASSYSNRGHETQYF; DNA: TGTGCCAGCAGTTACTCCAATAGAGGGCACGAGACGCAGTATTTT
D: TRBD2; length: 14; J: TRBJ2-5; size: .; V: TRBV12-3/TRBV12-4; CDR3: CASSKRGFGETQYF; DNA: TGTGCCAGCAGTAAGCGGGGATTCGGGGAGACCCAGTACTTC
D: TRBD1; length: 16; J: TRBJ1-2; size: many; V: TRBV9; CDR3: CASSGPGQGADYGYTF; DNA: TGTGCCAGCAGCGGGCCAGGACAGGGGGCGGACTATGGCTACACCTTC
D: .; length: 12; J: TRBJ2-5; size: many; V: TRBV7-9; CDR3: CASTHGAETQYF; DNA: TGTGCCAGCACCCACGGGGCGGAGACCCAGTACTTC
D: .; length: 14; J: TRBJ2-6; size: .; V: TRBV12-3/TRBV12-4; CDR3: CATWGAGGANVLTF; DNA: TGTGCCACCTGGGGGGCGGGTGGGGCCAACGTCCTGACTTTC